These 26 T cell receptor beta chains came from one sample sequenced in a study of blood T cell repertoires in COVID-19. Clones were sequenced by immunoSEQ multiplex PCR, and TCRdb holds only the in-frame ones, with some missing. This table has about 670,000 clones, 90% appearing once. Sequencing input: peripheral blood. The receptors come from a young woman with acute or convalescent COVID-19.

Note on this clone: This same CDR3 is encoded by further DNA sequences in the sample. CDR3 in amino acids: CASSFGTGGYTF. The CDR3 DNA sequence: TGTGCCAGCAGTTTTGGTACAGGCGGCTACACCTTC. This chain connects TRBV12-3 or TRBV12-4 to TRBJ1-2; maybe TRBD1 (5 bases). The CDR3 has 12 amino acids. The ends were cut back, 3 bases at V and 8 bases at J, with 10 bases in the middle.

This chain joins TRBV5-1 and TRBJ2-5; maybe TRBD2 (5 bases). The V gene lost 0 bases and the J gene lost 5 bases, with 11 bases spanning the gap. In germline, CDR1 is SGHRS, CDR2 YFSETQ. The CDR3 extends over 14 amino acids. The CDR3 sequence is CASSLDFPGETQYF. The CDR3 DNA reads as TGCGCCAGCAGCTTGGATTTTCCGGGGGAGACCCAGTACTTC.

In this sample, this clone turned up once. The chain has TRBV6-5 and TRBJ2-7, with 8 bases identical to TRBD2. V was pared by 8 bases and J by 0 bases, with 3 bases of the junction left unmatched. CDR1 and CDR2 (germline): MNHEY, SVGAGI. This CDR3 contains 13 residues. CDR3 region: CASRGGVSYEQYF. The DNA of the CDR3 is TGTGCCAGCCGGGGGGGTGTCTCCTACGAGCAGTACTTC.

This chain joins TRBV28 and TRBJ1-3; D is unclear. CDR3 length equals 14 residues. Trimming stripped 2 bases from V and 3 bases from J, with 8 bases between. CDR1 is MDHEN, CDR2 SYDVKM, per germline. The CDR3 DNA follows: TGTGCCAGCAGTTTAGGAGGCAGTGGAAACACCATATATTTT. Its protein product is CASSLGGSGNTIYF.

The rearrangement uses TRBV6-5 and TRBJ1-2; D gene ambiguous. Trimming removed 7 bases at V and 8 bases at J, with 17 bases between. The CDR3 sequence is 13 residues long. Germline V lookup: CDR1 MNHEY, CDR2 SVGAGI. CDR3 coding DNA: TGTGCCAGCATCCCCAACACCCCATGGGGCTACACCTTC. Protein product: CASIPNTPWGYTF.

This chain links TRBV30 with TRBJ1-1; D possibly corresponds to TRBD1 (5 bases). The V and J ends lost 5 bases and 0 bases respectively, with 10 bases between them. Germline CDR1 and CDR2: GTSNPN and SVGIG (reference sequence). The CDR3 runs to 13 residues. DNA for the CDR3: TGTGCCTGGGAGACAGCTATGAACACTGAAGCTTTCTTT. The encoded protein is CAWETAMNTEAFF.

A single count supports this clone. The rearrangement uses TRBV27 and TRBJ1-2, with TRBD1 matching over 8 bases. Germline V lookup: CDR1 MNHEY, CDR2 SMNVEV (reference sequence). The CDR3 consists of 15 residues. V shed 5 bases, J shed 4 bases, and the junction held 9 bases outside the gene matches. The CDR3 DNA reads TGTGCCAGCAGTCTGCGGACAGGGATTGGCTATGGCTACACCTTC. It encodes CASSLRTGIGYGYTF.

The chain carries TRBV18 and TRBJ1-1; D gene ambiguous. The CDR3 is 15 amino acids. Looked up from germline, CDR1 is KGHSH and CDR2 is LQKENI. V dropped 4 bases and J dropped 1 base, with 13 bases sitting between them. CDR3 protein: CASSLYPGKNTEAFF. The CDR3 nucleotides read TGTGCCAGCTCACTATATCCGGGGAAGAACACTGAAGCTTTCTTT.

The CDR3 is CASSPEITTGGGSPLHF. The CDR3 coding sequence is TGTGCCAGCTCACCAGAAATTACGACAGGGGGCGGTTCACCCCTCCACTTT. The genes are TRBV18 and TRBJ1-6; TRBD1 matches 10 bases. The CDR3 consists of 17 residues. The germline V gene has CDR1 KGHSH and CDR2 LQKENI. V shed 2 bases and J 9 bases; nucleotides not matched to a gene: 10.

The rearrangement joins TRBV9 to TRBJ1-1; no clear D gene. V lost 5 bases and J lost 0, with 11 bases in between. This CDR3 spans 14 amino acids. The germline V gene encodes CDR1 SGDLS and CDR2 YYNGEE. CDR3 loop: CASSKLSLNTEAFF. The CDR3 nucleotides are TGTGCCAGCAGTAAACTATCCTTGAACACTGAAGCTTTCTTT.

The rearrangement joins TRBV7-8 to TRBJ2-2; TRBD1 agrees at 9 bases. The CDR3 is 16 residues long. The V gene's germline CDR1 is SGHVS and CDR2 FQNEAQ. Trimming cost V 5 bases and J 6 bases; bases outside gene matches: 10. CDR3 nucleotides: TGTGCCAGCAGCCCGACGGGGACAGGGATCCCCGGGGAGCTGTTTTTT. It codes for CASSPTGTGIPGELFF.

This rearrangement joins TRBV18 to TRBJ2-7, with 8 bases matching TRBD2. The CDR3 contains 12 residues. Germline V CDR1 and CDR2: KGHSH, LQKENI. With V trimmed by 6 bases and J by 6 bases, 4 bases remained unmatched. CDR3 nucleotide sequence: TGTGCCAGCTCGCCGGGAGGGCGCGAGCAGTACTTC. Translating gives CASSPGGREQYF. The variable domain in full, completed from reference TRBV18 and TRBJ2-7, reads NAGVMQNPRHLVRRRGQEARLRCSPMKGHSHVYWYRQLPEEGLKFMVYLQKENIIDESGMPKERFSAEFPKEGPSILRIQQVVRGDSAAYFCASSPGGREQYFGPGTRLTVT.

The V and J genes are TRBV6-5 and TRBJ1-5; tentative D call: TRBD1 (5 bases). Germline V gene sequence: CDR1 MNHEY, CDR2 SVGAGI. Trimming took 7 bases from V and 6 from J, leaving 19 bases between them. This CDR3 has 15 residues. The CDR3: CASTLGAEGFQPQHF. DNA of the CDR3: TGTGCCAGCACTTTGGGTGCGGAGGGGTTTCAGCCCCAGCATTTT.

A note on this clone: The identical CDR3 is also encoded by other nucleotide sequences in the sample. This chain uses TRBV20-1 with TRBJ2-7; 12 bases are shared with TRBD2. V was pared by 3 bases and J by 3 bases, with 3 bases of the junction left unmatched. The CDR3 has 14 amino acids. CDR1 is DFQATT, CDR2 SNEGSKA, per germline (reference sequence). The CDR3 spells CSASGLAGFYEQYF. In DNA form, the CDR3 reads TGCAGTGCTAGTGGACTAGCGGGGTTCTACGAGCAGTACTTC.

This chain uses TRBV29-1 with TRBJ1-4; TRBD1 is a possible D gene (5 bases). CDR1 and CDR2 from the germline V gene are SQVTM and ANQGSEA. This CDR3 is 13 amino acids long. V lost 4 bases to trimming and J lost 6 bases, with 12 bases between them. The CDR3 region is CSVVVQAHEKLFF. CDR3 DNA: TGCAGCGTTGTCGTACAGGCCCATGAAAAACTGTTTTTT.

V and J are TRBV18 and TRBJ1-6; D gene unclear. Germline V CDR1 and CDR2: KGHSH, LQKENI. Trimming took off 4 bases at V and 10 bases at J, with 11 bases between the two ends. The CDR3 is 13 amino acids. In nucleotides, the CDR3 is TGTGCCAGCTCACAAAATGAGGGCTCACCCCTCCACTTT. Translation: CASSQNEGSPLHF.

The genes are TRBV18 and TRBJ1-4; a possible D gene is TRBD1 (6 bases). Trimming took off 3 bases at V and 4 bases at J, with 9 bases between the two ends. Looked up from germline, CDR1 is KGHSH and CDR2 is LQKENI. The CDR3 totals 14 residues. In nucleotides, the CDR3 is TGTGCCAGCTCACCTACAGGGAATAATGAAAAACTGTTTTTT. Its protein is CASSPTGNNEKLFF.

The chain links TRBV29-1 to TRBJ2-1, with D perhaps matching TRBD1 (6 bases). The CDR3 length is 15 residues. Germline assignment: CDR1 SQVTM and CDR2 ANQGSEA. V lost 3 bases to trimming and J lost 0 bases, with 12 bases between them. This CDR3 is CSVDGDRSSYNEQFF. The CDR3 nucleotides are TGCAGCGTTGACGGTGACAGGAGCTCCTACAATGAGCAGTTCTTC.

CDR3 DNA: TGTGCCAGCAGTACAGGGAGTCAGCCCCAGCATTTT. Protein product: CASSTGSQPQHF. The chain recombines TRBV25-1 with TRBJ1-5; TRBD1 might be the D (6 bases). Germline V CDR1 and CDR2: MGHDK, SYGVNS. There are 12 residues in the CDR3. Between the trimmed V and J ends, which lost 5 bases and 6 bases, there was a span of 8 bases.

CDR3 bases: TGCGCCAGCGCCTGGACAGGGGGAGACACTGAAGCTTTCTTT. As protein: CASAWTGGDTEAFF. This rearrangement joins TRBV10-2 to TRBJ1-1; TRBD1 aligns across 10 bases. Trimming at V came to 8 bases and at J to 3 bases, leaving 6 bases not matched to a gene. Germline V gives CDR1 WSHSY, CDR2 SAAADI. The length of the CDR3 is 14 residues.

CDR3: CASSRDRANTGELFF. The CDR3 coding sequence is TGTGCCAGCAGCCGGGACAGGGCGAACACCGGGGAGCTGTTTTTT. The chain has TRBV4-2 and TRBJ2-2, with 9 bases matching TRBD1. This CDR3 region has 15 residues. CDR1 is LGHNA, CDR2 YNFKEQ, per germline. J gave up 0 bases and V 4 bases, and 0 bases lay outside the gene matches.

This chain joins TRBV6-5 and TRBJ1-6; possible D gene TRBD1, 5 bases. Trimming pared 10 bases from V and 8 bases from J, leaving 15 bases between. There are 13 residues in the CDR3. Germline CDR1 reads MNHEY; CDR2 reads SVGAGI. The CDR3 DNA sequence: TGTGCCATTGGGGCCAGGGTTGATTCACCCCTCCACTTT. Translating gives CAIGARVDSPLHF.

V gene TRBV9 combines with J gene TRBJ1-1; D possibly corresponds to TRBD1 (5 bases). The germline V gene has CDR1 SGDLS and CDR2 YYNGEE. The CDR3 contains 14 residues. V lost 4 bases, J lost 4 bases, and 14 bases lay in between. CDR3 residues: CASSPPAGLTEAFF. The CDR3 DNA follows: TGTGCCAGCAGCCCCCCTGCAGGGCTCACTGAAGCTTTCTTT.

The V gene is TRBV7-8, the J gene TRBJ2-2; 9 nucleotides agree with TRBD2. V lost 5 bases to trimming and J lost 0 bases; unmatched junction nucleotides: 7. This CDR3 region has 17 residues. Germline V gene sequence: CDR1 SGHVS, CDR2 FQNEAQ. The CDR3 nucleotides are TGTGCCAGCAGCCCTCTTAGCGGGGGCGCGAACACCGGGGAGCTGTTTTTT. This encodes CASSPLSGGANTGELFF.

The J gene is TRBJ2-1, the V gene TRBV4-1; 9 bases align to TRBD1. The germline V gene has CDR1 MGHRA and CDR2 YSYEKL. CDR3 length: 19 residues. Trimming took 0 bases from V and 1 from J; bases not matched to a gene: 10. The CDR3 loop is CASSQEVLMTGGSYNEQFF. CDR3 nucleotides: TGCGCCAGCAGCCAAGAGGTCCTAATGACAGGGGGTTCCTACAATGAGCAGTTCTTC.

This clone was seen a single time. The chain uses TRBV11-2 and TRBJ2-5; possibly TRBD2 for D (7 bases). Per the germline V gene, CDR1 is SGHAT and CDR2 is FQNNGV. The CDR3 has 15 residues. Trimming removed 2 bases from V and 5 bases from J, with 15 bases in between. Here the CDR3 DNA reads TGTGCCAGCAGCTTATTGGGGGGGCCGGGGGAGACCCAGTACTTC. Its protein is CASSLLGGPGETQYF.